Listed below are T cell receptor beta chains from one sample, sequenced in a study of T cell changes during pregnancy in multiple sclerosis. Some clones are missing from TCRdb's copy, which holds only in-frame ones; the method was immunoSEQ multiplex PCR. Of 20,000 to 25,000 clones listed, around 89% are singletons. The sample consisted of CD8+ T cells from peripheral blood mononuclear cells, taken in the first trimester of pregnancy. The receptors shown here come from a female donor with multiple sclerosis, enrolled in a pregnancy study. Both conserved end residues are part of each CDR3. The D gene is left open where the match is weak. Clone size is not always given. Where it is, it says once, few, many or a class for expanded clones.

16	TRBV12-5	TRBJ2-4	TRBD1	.	CASGLVTGGSGNIQYF	TGTGCTAGTGGTTTGGTAACAGGGGGTTCAGGGAACATTCAGTACTTC
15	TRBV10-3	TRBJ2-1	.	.	CAISDPGTHRNEQFF	TGTGCCATCAGTGACCCCGGGACTCATCGAAATGAGCAGTTCTTC
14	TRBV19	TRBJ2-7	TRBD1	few	CASSPGTGAYEQYF	TGTGCCAGTAGCCCAGGGACAGGCGCTTACGAGCAGTACTTC
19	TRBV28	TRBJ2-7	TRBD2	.	CASSTTRTSGRDPPYEQYF	TGTGCCAGCAGTACCACACGGACTAGCGGGAGAGATCCCCCCTACGAGCAGTACTTC
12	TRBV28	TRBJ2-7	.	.	CASNTASYEQYF	TGTGCCAGCAACACAGCCTCCTACGAGCAGTACTTC
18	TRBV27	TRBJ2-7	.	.	CASSLSSGRQPKSYEQYF	TGTGCCAGCAGTTTATCGAGTGGTCGACAGCCAAAGTCCTACGAGCAGTACTTC
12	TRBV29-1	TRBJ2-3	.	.	CSVRTRGDTQYF	TGCAGCGTCAGAACCAGGGGAGATACGCAGTATTTT
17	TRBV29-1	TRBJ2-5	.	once	CSVVYSTMASNSGTQYF	TGCAGCGTTGTATATTCCACGATGGCTAGTAATTCGGGGACCCAGTACTTC
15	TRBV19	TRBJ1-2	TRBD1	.	CASSPRTGGSYGYTF	TGTGCCAGTAGCCCTCGGACAGGGGGAAGCTATGGCTACACCTTC
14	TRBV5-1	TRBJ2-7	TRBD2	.	CASTGTSGSYEQYF	TGCGCCAGCACCGGGACTAGCGGGTCCTACGAGCAGTACTTC
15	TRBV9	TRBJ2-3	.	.	CASSPEGSSTDTQYF	TGTGCCAGCAGCCCGGAGGGATCTAGCACAGATACGCAGTATTTT
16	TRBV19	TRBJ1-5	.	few	CASRGREVYSNQPQHF	TGTGCCAGTAGGGGGAGAGAAGTTTATAGCAATCAGCCCCAGCATTTT
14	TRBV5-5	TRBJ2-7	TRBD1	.	CASSSTDRAHEQYF	TGTGCCAGCAGCTCGACGGACAGGGCCCACGAGCAGTACTTC
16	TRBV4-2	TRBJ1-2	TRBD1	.	CASSQTGTGINYGYTF	TGTGCCAGCAGCCAAACCGGGACAGGGATTAACTATGGCTACACCTTC
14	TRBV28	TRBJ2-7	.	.	CASSPPTDSYEQYF	TGTGCCAGCAGTCCCCCGACAGACTCCTACGAGCAGTACTTC
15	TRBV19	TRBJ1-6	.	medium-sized	CASSGGGAGNSPLHF	TGTGCCAGTAGTGGCGGGGGCGCCGGGAATTCACCCCTCCACTTT
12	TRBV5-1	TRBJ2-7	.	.	CASRGGGNEQYF	TGCGCCAGCAGAGGGGGGGGGAACGAGCAGTACTTC
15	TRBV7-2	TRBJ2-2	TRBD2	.	CASSPLAGDTGELFF	TGTGCCAGCAGCCCACTAGCGGGAGACACCGGGGAGCTGTTTTTT
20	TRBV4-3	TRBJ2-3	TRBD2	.	CASSQDRPAGEDMNTDTQYF	TGCGCCAGCAGCCAAGATCGACCCGCGGGAGAAGATATGAACACAGATACGCAGTATTTT
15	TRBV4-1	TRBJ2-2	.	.	CASSQYEGSTGELFF	TGCGCCAGCAGCCAATATGAGGGAAGCACCGGGGAGCTGTTTTTT
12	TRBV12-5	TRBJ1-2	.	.	CASGYATGSASF	TGTGCTAGTGGGTACGCTACCGGGAGCGCCTCCTTC
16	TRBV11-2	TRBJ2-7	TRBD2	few	CASSLETSGRANEQYF	TGTGCCAGCAGCTTAGAGACTAGCGGGAGGGCAAACGAGCAGTACTTC
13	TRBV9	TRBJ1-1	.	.	CASSVGHNTEAFF	TGTGCCAGCAGCGTAGGACATAACACTGAAGCTTTCTTT
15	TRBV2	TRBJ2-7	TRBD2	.	CASIETSGSSYEQYF	TGTGCCAGCATCGAGACTAGCGGAAGCTCCTACGAGCAGTACTTC
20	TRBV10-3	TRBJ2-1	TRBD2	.	CAISESKRPQSSGNMNEQFF	TGTGCCATCAGTGAGTCGAAACGCCCGCAGTCTAGCGGGAATATGAATGAGCAGTTCTTC
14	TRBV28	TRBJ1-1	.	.	CASMMVTGITEAFF	TGTGCCAGTATGATGGTGACGGGAATCACTGAAGCTTTCTTT
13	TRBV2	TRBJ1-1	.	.	CASSGSDWRQAFF	TGTGCCAGCAGTGGATCCGACTGGCGTCAAGCTTTCTTT